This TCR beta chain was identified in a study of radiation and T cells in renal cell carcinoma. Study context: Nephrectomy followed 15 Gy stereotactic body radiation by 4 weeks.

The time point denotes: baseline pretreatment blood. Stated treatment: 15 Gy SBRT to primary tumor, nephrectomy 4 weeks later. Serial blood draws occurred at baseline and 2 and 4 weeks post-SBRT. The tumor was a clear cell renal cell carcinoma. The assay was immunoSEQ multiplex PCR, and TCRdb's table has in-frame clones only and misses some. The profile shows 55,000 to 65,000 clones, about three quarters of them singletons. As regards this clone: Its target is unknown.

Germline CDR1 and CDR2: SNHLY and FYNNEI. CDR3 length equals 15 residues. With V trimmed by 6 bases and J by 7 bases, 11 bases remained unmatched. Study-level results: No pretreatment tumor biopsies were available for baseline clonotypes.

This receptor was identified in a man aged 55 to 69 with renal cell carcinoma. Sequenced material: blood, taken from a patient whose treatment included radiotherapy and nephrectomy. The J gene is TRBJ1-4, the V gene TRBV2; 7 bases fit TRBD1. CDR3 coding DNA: TGTGCCAGCAGGCCGACAGGGATAATGGGTGAAAAACTGTTTTTT. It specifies CASRPTGIMGEKLFF.